The 24 T cell receptor beta chains reported below all come from one sample, sequenced in a study of blood T cells in healthy people across ages. A J-beta primer mix and a sample-barcoded 5' primer were used in a second PCR of roughly 7 to 12 cycles. TCRdb processed the 5' RACE reads anew with MiXCR; each CDR3 protein has one entry. The sample holds approximately 770,000 distinct CDR3 sequences, 58% seen once. Sequenced material: blood. The receptors were gathered from a man aged 25-40 years in good health.

There are many counts of this clonotype. V gene TRBV10-2 combines with J gene TRBJ2-7, with TRBD1 identical over 9 bases. The CDR3 covers 11 residues. Germline trimming cut 8 bases from V and 6 bases from J; bases unmatched to any gene: 2. Germline CDR1 WSHSY, CDR2 SAAADI. As DNA, the CDR3 is TGCGCCAGCGGGACAGGGTCCGAGCAGTACTTC. This codes for CASGTGSEQYF.

This chain links TRBV7-9 with TRBJ2-4, with TRBD1 matching 7 bases. There are 20 residues in the CDR3. Unmatched junction bases numbered 19, after V lost 5 bases and J lost 0 bases. Germline CDR1 and CDR2: SEHNR and FQNEAQ (reference sequence). In DNA, the CDR3 is TGTGCCAGCAGCACCCATCCCTCTGGACAGGCGACTCTAGCCAAAAACATTCAGTACTTC. The encoded protein is CASSTHPSGQATLAKNIQYF.

The rearrangement joins TRBV20-1 to TRBJ2-7; D might be TRBD1 or TRBD2, each matching 5 bases. Trimming removed 3 bases at V and 4 bases at J, with 22 bases between. The germline CDR1 and CDR2 sequences are DFQATT and SNEGSKA (reference sequence). The CDR3 length is 16 residues. Here the CDR3 DNA reads TGCAGTGCTAGGGTGGTGGGTGGGGACGGAATATACGAGCAGTACTTC. Encoded protein: CSARVVGGDGIYEQYF.

The J gene is TRBJ1-2, the V gene TRBV5-6; D ambiguous. Trimming took off 5 bases at V and 12 bases at J, with 14 bases between the two ends. Germline V gene sequence: CDR1 SGHDT, CDR2 YYEEEE. The CDR3 is 11 residues long. In DNA form, the CDR3 reads TGTGCCAGCAGTCACGGGAGTGATAACACCTTC. This translates into CASSHGSDNTF.

The chain is built from TRBV5-1 and TRBJ2-7, with 7 bases identical to TRBD1. V gave up 0 bases and J gave up 3 bases; unmatched junction bases: 6. This CDR3 spans 15 amino acids. CDR1 is SGHRS and CDR2 is YFSETQ in the germline V gene. The CDR3 coding sequence is TGCGCCAGCAGCTTGGTACCGGGACAGCTCTACGAGCAGTACTTC. Translated, it gives CASSLVPGQLYEQYF.

The CDR3 spells CSALRGDEQFF. The CDR3 nucleotides are TGCAGTGCCCTAAGGGGTGATGAGCAGTTCTTC. The V call is TRBV20-1, the J call TRBJ2-1; perhaps TRBD1 as D (5 bases). CDR3 length: 11 amino acids. CDR1 and CDR2 from the germline V gene are DFQATT and SNEGSKA (reference sequence). V gave up 6 bases and J gave up 8 bases, with 11 bases separating them.

The chain recombines TRBV7-9 with TRBJ1-2, with D possibly TRBD1 on 5 matching bases. V lost 4 bases to trimming and J lost 8 bases, with 20 bases between them. The CDR3 is made up of 15 amino acids. Germline lookup yields CDR1 SEHNR and CDR2 FQNEAQ (reference sequence). CDR3 nucleotide sequence: TGTGCCAGCAGCTCCGATTGGGGGACGCTTGGCGGCTACACCTTC. Its translation is CASSSDWGTLGGYTF. Variable domain in full (rest from reference TRBV7-9 and TRBJ1-2): DTGVSQNPRHKITKRGQNVTFRCDPISEHNRLYWYRQTLGQGPEFLTYFQNEAQLEKSRLLSDRFSAERPKGSFSTLEIQRTEQGDSAMYLCASSSDWGTLGGYTFGSGTRLTVV.

The CDR3 DNA follows: TGTGCCAGCAGCCCCCGTGGTAAGCGCGGGAGAAGTCAAGAGACCCAGTACTTC. It translates to CASSPRGKRGRSQETQYF. V and J are TRBV13 and TRBJ2-5, with 7 positions matching TRBD2. Germline CDR1 reads PRHDT; CDR2 reads FYEKMQ (reference sequence). This CDR3 comprises 18 residues. V lost 5 bases, J lost 2 bases, and 17 bases stayed unmatched.

This chain joins TRBV19 and TRBJ2-7, with D hard to call. Germline CDR1 is LNHDA and CDR2 is SQIVND (reference sequence). V was shortened by 3 bases and J by 0 bases, with 12 bases between the two germline ends. The CDR3 sequence is 15 residues long. CDR3 bases: TGTGCCAGTAGTATTTGGCGGCAGAGCTCCTACGAGCAGTACTTC. Protein sequence: CASSIWRQSSYEQYF.

The chain couples TRBV12-3 or TRBV12-4 to TRBJ2-3; D possibly uses TRBD1 or TRBD2 (5 bases each). The CDR3 runs to 16 residues. With 8 bases removed from V and 4 bases from J, the gap between germline ends came to 22 bases. CDR3 in amino acids: CASAVWPRGSADTQYF. The DNA for the CDR3 is TGTGCCAGCGCGGTGTGGCCCCGGGGCTCCGCAGATACGCAGTATTTT.

The count of this clonotype is one. This sequence joins TRBV7-8 and TRBJ2-6; 7 positions agree with TRBD1. Germline V lookup: CDR1 SGHVS, CDR2 FQNEAQ. V gave up 5 bases and J gave up 0 bases; unmatched junction bases: 13. The CDR3 runs to 19 residues. CDR3 sequence (DNA): TGTGCCAGCAGCATACTAAGAGAGGGGGCCAGCTCTGGGGCCAACGTCCTGACTTTC. It encodes CASSILREGASSGANVLTF.

The CDR3 nucleotides are TGTGCCAGTACTAGCGGGAGGGCCTACGAGCAGTACTTC. Translating it yields CASTSGRAYEQYF. The chain combines TRBV6-2 or TRBV6-3 with TRBJ2-7; 13 bases are shared with TRBD2. Germline V gene sequence: CDR1 MNHEY, CDR2 SVGEGT. CDR3 length equals 13 residues. V lost 9 bases to trimming and J lost 2 bases; unmatched junction nucleotides: 1.

The chain uses TRBV2 and TRBJ2-5; no clear D gene. CDR1 is SNHLY, CDR2 FYNNEI, per germline. CDR3 length: 14 amino acids. Trimming removed 6 bases at V and 2 bases at J, with 13 bases between. This CDR3 reads CASSWWVQQETQYF. DNA for the CDR3: TGTGCCAGCAGCTGGTGGGTACAACAAGAGACCCAGTACTTC.

This chain joins TRBV10-1 and TRBJ2-3; D is perhaps TRBD1 or TRBD2 (5 bases each). Germline V lookup: CDR1 WNHNN, CDR2 SYGVQD (reference sequence). The CDR3 runs to 15 residues. V was trimmed by 4 bases and J by 6 bases, leaving 17 bases between them. The CDR3 nucleotides are TGCGCCAGCAGTGGGGCCAGGTCCGGGGCGGATACGCAGTATTTT. It encodes CASSGARSGADTQYF.

In its sample, this clonotype was seen a few times. The chain combines TRBV4-2 with TRBJ2-2; a possible D gene is TRBD1 (6 bases). This CDR3 has 15 residues. Germline loops: CDR1 LGHNA, CDR2 YNFKEQ. V was clipped by 4 bases and J by 6 bases, with 15 bases between them. DNA of the CDR3: TGTGCCAGCAGCCTACAGGGTGGTTTCCCCGGGGAGCTGTTTTTT. As protein: CASSLQGGFPGELFF.

About this clonotype: The junction and the germline gene differ at one end; a read error may be behind it. The V gene is TRBV20-1, the J gene TRBJ2-5, with 9 nucleotides matching TRBD1. The tail of the sequence fits TRBJ2-7 better, so the J call may be wrong. Looked up from germline, CDR1 is DFQATT and CDR2 is SNEGSKA (reference sequence). The CDR3 consists of 13 residues. CDR3 DNA: TGTAGTGCCTCGACAGGGGGATATGACGAGCAGTACTTC. Translating gives CSASTGGYDEQYF.

This clonotype turned up a few times. The chain has TRBV10-3 and TRBJ2-5, with 13 positions matching TRBD2. This CDR3 region has 14 residues. V trimming: 6 bases; J trimming: 4 bases; junction bases outside the gene matches: 2. The germline V gene encodes CDR1 ENHRY and CDR2 SYGVKD. DNA of the CDR3: TGTGCCATCAGCGGACTAGCGGGAGTAGAGACCCAGTACTTC. It specifies CAISGLAGVETQYF.

The chain employs TRBV7-8 and TRBJ2-3; perhaps TRBD1 as D (5 bases). V was cut by 5 bases and J by 5 bases, with 14 bases left in between. Germline assignment: CDR1 SGHVS and CDR2 FQNEAQ. The CDR3 loop spans 14 amino acids. CDR3 nucleotides: TGTGCCAGCAGCCCGGACACGTACGGAGATACGCAGTATTTT. Translated: CASSPDTYGDTQYF.

The rearrangement uses TRBV15 and TRBJ2-5, with TRBD2 matching over 10 bases. CDR1 and CDR2 (germline): LNHNV, YYDKDF (reference sequence). Trimming at V came to 9 bases and at J to 2 bases, leaving 9 bases not matched to a gene. The CDR3 extends over 15 amino acids. CDR3 in amino acids: CATKRGGLLQETQYF. The CDR3 DNA reads TGTGCCACGAAGCGGGGGGGACTACTACAAGAGACCCAGTACTTC.

The chain carries TRBV20-1 and TRBJ2-7; 8 bases line up with TRBD2. The CDR3 runs 16 residues. V lost 1 base to trimming and J lost 1 base; unmatched junction nucleotides: 9. Germline CDR1 is DFQATT and CDR2 is SNEGSKA (reference sequence). This chain's CDR3 is CSARVDGGALSYEQYF. CDR3 DNA sequence: TGCAGTGCTAGAGTCGACGGGGGGGCCTTGTCCTACGAGCAGTACTTC.

The CDR3 sequence is CSAGDPSYEQYF. In nucleotides, the CDR3 is TGCAGTGCTGGGGACCCTTCCTACGAGCAGTACTTC. The chain combines TRBV20-1 with TRBJ2-7, with D possibly being TRBD1 or TRBD2 (5 bases each). CDR3 length: 12 amino acids. The V gene lost 5 bases and the J gene lost 1 base, with 9 bases spanning the gap. Germline lookup yields CDR1 DFQATT and CDR2 SNEGSKA (reference sequence).

This chain connects TRBV7-9 to TRBJ1-1, with 8 bases lining up with TRBD1. This CDR3 region has 16 residues. CDR1 is SEHNR and CDR2 is FQNEAQ in the germline V gene (reference sequence). The ends lost 6 bases at V and 1 base at J; junction bases unmatched: 10. CDR3 DNA: TGTGCCAGCAGTCGCTGGTCCGGGACAGGGAACACTGAAGCTTTCTTT. Translation: CASSRWSGTGNTEAFF.

The chain uses TRBV2 and TRBJ1-5; no clear D. CDR3 length: 15 amino acids. Germline CDR1 and CDR2: SNHLY and FYNNEI. Trimming left V 7 bases short and J 7 bases short, with 20 bases between. CDR3 sequence: CASNGRVEERQPQHF. CDR3 coding DNA: TGTGCCAGCAACGGGAGGGTTGAGGAGCGACAGCCCCAGCATTTT.

Comments on this clonotype: A junction boundary mismatches the germline segment, possibly from a read error. This rearrangement joins TRBV6-5 to TRBJ1-1; D not certain. The V gene's germline CDR1 is MNHEY and CDR2 SVGAGI. The CDR3 is 13 residues long. The CDR3 spells CAGSYGEDTEAFF. CDR3 DNA sequence: TGTGCCGGCAGTTATGGGGAGGACACTGAAGCTTTCTTT.